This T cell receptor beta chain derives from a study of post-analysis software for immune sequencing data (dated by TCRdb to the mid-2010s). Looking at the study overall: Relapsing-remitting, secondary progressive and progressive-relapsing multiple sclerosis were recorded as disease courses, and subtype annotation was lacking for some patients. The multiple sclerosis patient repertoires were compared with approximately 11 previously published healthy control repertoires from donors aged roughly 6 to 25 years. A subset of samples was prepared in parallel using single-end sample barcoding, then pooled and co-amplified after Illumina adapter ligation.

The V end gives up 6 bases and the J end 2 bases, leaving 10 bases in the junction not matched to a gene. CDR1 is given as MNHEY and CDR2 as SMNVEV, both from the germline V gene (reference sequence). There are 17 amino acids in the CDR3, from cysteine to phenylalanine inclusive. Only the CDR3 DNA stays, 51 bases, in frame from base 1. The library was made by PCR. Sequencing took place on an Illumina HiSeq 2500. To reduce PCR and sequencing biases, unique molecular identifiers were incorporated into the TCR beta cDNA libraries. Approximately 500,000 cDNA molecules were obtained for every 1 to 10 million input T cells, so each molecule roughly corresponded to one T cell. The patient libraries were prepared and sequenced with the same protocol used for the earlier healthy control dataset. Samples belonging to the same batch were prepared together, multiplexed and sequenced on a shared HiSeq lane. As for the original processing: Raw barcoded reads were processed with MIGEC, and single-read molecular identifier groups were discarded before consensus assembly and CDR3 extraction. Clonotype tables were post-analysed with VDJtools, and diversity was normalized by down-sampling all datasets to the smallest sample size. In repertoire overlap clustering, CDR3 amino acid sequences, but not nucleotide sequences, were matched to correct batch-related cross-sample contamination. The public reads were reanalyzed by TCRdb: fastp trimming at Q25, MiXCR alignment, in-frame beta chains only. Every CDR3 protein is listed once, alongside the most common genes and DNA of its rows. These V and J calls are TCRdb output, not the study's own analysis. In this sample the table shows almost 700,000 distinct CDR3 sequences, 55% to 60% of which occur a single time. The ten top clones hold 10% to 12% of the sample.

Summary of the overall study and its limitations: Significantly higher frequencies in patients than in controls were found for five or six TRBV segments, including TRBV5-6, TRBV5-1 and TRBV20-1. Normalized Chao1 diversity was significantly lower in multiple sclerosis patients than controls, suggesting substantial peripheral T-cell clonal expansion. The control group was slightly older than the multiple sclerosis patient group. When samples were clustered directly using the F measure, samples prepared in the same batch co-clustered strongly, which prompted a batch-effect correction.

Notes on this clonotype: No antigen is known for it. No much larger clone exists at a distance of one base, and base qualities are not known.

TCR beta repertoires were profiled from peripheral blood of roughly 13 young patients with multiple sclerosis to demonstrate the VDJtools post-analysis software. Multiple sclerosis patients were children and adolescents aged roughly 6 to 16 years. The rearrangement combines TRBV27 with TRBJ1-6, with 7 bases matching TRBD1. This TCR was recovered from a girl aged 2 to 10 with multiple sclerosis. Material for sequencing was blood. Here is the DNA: TGTGCCAGCAGGAGACAGGGAATTATCACCTATAATTCACCCCTCCACTTT. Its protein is CASRRQGIITYNSPLHF.